These 10 T cell receptor beta chains share one sample of origin, sequenced in a study of PD-1 blockade in mismatch repair-deficient tumors. The time point denotes: approximately ten-day in vitro stimulation with candidate mutation-associated neoantigen peptide 1. No antigen is known for these receptors. This table comes from immunoSEQ multiplex PCR, and its TCRdb copy is limited to in-frame clones, with some not included. The sample consists of 7,000 to 9,500 clones, about 90% of them appearing once. The starting material was cells cultured in vitro, obtained from a patient treated with pembrolizumab. These receptors were collected from an adult with mismatch repair-deficient cancer.

V gene TRBV14 combines with J gene TRBJ1-3, with a tentative D call TRBD1 (5 bases). The CDR3 totals 16 residues. Trimming cost V 1 base and J 2 bases, with 12 bases left between them. Germline CDR1 reads SGHDN; CDR2 reads FVKESK. The CDR3 sequence: CASSQVGRATGNTIYF. The CDR3 DNA sequence: TGTGCCAGCAGCCAAGTGGGCAGGGCCACTGGAAACACCATATATTTT.

The CDR3 DNA sequence: TGCAGCGTTGCTGGCGGGACAGGGGCCTACGAGCAGTACTTC. This sequence encodes CSVAGGTGAYEQYF. J is TRBJ2-7 and V is TRBV29-1; 10 bases line up with TRBD1. CDR1 and CDR2 (germline): SQVTM, ANQGSEA. The J segment lost 2 bases and the V segment lost 4 bases, leaving 5 bases of the junction unmatched. The CDR3 extends over 14 amino acids.

The chain is built from TRBV11-2 and TRBJ2-7, with 7 bases fitting TRBD2. Trimming at V came to 1 base and at J to 3 bases, leaving 12 bases not matched to a gene. From germline, CDR1 is SGHAT and CDR2 FQNNGV. The CDR3 loop spans 17 amino acids. CDR3 region: CASSLAASSGPIYEQYF. CDR3 nucleotide sequence: TGTGCCAGCAGCTTAGCAGCCTCTAGCGGACCTATCTACGAGCAGTACTTC.

The CDR3 loop is CASSFSLAGPDTQYF. CDR3 DNA: TGTGCCAGCAGCTTTTCGCTAGCGGGACCAGATACGCAGTATTTT. The rearrangement uses TRBV6-1 and TRBJ2-3; TRBD2 matches at 9 bases. Losses at the gene ends were 6 bases for V and 4 bases for J; bases not matched to a gene: 8. This CDR3 has 15 residues. CDR1 is MNHNS and CDR2 is SASEGT in the germline V gene.

A single count supports this clone. This rearrangement joins TRBV28 to TRBJ2-1; D gene uncertain. The CDR3 sequence is 14 residues long. Trimming took off 7 bases at V and 4 bases at J, with 14 bases between the two ends. Germline lookup yields CDR1 MDHEN and CDR2 SYDVKM. CDR3 nucleotide sequence: TGTGCCAGCACTTCCGGAAGCATATACAATGAGCAGTTCTTC. Translated, it gives CASTSGSIYNEQFF.

J is TRBJ2-1 and V is TRBV2; tentatively, D is TRBD1 (6 bases). The CDR3 contains 14 residues. The germline CDR1 and CDR2 sequences are SNHLY and FYNNEI. Trimming took 9 bases from V and 0 from J, leaving 12 bases between them. The CDR3 reads CARRGKSSYNEQFF. The CDR3 coding sequence is TGTGCCAGGAGGGGGAAAAGCTCCTACAATGAGCAGTTCTTC.

The chain is built from TRBV7-5 and TRBJ2-3; the tabulated D call, TRBD2, remains unverified against the DNA. TRBV7-5 is noted as a pseudogene. The CDR3 has 17 amino acids. The CDR3 spells CARSLARCSRGTDTQYF. The CDR3 bases are TGTGCCAGAAGCTTAGCCCGGTGTAGCCGCGGCACAGATACGCAGTATTTT.

The chain employs TRBV19 and TRBJ1-2, with a weak D call TRBD1 (5 bases). Germline V gene data show CDR1 as LNHDA and CDR2 as SQIVND (reference sequence). CDR3 length: 13 amino acids. The V gene lost 6 bases and the J gene lost 8 bases, with 16 bases spanning the gap. The CDR3: CASRTGPGGGYTF. In DNA form, the CDR3 reads TGTGCCAGTAGGACGGGACCAGGCGGGGGCTACACCTTC.

The chain uses TRBV10-3 and TRBJ1-1; possibly TRBD1 for D (5 bases). This CDR3 is built from 16 residues. CDR1 ENHRY and CDR2 SYGVKD come from the germline V gene. The V end lost 3 bases, the J end lost 1 base, and 15 bases lay between the germline ends. DNA of the CDR3: TGTGCCATCAGTGATCCGGTCCAGGGCACGAACACTGAAGCTTTCTTT. This translates into CAISDPVQGTNTEAFF.

The chain has TRBV14 and TRBJ2-3; D perhaps matches TRBD1 (6 bases). The germline gives CDR1 SGHDN, CDR2 FVKESK. The V end was cut by 6 bases, the J end by 0 bases, with 10 bases between. The CDR3 is 14 residues long. CDR3 protein: CASSRDISTDTQYF. In nucleotides, the CDR3 is TGTGCCAGCAGTCGGGACATTAGCACAGATACGCAGTATTTT.